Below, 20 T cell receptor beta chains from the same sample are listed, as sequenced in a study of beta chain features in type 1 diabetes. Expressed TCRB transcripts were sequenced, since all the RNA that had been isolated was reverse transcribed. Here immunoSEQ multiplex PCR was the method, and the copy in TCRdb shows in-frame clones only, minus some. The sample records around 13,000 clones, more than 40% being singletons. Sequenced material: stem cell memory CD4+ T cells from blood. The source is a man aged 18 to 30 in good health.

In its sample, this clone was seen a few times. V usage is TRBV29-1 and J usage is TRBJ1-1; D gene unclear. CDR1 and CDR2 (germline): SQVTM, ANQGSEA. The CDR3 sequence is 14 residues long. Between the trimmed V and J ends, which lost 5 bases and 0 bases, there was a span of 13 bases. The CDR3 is CSVLSPTVNTEAFF. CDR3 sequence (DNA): TGCAGCGTTCTCTCCCCGACTGTGAACACTGAAGCTTTCTTT.

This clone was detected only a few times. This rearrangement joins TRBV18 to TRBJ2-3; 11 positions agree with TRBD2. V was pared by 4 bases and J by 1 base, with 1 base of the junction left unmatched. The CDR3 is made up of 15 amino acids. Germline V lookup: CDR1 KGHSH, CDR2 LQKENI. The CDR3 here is CASSQGLAGTDTQYF. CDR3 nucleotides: TGTGCCAGCTCACAGGGACTAGCGGGCACAGATACGCAGTATTTT.

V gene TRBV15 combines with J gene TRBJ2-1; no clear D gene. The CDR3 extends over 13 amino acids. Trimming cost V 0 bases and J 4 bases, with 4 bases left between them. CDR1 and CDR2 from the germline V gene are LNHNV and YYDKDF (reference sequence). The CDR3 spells CATSRDRYNEQFF. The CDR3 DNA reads TGTGCCACCAGCAGAGATCGGTACAATGAGCAGTTCTTC.

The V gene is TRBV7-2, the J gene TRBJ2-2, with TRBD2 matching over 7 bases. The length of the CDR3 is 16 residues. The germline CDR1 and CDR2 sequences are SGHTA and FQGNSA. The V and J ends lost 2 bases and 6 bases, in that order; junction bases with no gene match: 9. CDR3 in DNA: TGTGCCAGCAGCTTATGGACTAGAGTGGCGGCCGGGGAGCTGTTTTTT. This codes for CASSLWTRVAAGELFF.

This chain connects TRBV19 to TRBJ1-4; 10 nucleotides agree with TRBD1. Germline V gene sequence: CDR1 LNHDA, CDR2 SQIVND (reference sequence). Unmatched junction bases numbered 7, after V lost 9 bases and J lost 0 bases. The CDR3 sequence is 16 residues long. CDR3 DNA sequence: TGTGCCAGCGCCCCGGACAGGGGGACAACTAATGAAAAACTGTTTTTT. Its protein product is CASAPDRGTTNEKLFF.

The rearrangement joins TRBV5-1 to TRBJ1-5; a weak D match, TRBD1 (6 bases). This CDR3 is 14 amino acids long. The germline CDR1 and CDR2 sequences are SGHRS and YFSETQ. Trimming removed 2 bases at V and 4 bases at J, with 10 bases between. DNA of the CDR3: TGCGCCAGCAGCTTCGGACAGCCGAATCAGCCCCAGCATTTT. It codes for CASSFGQPNQPQHF.

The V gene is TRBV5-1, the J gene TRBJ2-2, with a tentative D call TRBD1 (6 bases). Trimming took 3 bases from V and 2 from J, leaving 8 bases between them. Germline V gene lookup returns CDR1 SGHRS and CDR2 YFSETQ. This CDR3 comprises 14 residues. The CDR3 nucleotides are TGCGCCAGCAGCTCCGGGACAAACACCGGGGAGCTGTTTTTT. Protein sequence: CASSSGTNTGELFF.

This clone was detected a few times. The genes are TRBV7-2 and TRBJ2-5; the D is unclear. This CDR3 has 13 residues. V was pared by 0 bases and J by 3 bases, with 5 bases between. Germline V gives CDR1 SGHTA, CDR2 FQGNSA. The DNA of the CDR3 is TGTGCCAGCAGCTTAGCGCGAGAAGAGACCCAGTACTTC. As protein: CASSLAREETQYF.

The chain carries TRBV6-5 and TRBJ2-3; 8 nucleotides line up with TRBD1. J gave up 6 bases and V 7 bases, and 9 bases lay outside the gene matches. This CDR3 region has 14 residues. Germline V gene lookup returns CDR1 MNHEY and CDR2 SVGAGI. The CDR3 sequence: CASTLNRGSDTQYF. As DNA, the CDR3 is TGTGCCAGCACCCTTAACAGGGGGTCGGATACGCAGTATTTT.

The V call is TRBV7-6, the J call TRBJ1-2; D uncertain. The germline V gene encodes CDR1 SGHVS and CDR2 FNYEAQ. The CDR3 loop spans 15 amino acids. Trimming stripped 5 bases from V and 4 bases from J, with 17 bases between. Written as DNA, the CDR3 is TGTGCCAGCAGCCCAGACGTGGACGGACTCTATGGCTACACCTTC. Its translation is CASSPDVDGLYGYTF.

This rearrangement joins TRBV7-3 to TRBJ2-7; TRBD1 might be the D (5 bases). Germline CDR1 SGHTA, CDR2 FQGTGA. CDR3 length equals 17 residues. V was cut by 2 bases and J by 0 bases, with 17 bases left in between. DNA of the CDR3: TGTGCCAGCAGCTTATCAGGGATCCCCAAAAGCTCCTACGAGCAGTACTTC. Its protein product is CASSLSGIPKSSYEQYF.

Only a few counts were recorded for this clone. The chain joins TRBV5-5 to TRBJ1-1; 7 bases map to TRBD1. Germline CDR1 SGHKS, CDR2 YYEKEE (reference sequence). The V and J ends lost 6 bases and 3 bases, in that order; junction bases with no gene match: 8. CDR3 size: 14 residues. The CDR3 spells CASKGAPVDTEAFF. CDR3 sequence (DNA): TGTGCCAGCAAGGGGGCTCCGGTTGACACTGAAGCTTTCTTT.

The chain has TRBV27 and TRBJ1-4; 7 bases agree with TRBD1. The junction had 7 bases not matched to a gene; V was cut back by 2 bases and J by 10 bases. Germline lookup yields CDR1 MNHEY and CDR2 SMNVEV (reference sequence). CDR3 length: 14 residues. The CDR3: CASSLDRERGKLFF. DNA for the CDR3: TGTGCCAGCAGTTTAGACAGGGAACGGGGAAAACTGTTTTTT.

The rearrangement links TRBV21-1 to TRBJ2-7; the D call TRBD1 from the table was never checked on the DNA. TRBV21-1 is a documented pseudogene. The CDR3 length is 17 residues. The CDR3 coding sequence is TGTGCCAGCAGCAAAGTTCTGGGGGGACAGGGGGCTTACGAGCAGTACTTC. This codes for CASSKVLGGQGAYEQYF.

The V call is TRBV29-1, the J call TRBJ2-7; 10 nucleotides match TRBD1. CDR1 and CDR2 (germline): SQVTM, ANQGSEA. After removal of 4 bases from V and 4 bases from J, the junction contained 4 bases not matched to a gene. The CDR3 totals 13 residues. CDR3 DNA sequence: TGCAGCGTTGGGACAGGGGGAAGATACGAGCAGTACTTC. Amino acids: CSVGTGGRYEQYF.

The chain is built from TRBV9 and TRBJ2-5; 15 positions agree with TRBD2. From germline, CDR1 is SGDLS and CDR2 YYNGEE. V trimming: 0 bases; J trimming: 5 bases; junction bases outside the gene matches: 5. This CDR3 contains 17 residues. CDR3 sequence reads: CASSVGTSGGAEETQYF. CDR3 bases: TGTGCCAGCAGCGTAGGGACTAGCGGGGGGGCAGAGGAGACCCAGTACTTC.

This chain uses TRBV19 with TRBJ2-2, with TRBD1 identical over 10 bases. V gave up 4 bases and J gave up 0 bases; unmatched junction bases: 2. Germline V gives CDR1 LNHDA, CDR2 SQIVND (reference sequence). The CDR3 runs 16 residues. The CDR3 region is CASSRGQGSNTGELFF. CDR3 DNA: TGTGCCAGTAGTAGGGGACAGGGGTCGAACACCGGGGAGCTGTTTTTT.

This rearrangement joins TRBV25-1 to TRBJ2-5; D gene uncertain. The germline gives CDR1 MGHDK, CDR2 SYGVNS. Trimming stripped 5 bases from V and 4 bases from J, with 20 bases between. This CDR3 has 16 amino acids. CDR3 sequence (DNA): TGTGCCAGCAGTCCTCAAGTGGGCGCAGGTGGAGAGACCCAGTACTTC. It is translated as CASSPQVGAGGETQYF.

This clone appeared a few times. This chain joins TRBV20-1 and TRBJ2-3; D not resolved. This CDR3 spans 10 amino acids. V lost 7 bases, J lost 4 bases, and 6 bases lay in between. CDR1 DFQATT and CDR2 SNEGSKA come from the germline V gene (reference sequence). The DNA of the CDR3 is TGCAGTGTTCCCTCAGATACGCAGTATTTT. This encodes CSVPSDTQYF.

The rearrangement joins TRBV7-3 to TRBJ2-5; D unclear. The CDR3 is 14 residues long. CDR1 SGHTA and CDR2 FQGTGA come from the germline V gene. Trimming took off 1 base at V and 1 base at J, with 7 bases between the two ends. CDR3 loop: CASSLNGPQETQYF. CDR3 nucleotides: TGTGCCAGCAGCTTAAATGGGCCCCAAGAGACCCAGTACTTC. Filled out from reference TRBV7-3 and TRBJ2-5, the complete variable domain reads GAGVSQTPSNKVTEKGKYVELRCDPISGHTALYWYRQSLGQGPEFLIYFQGTGAADDSGLPNDRFFAVRPEGSVSTLKIQRTERGDSAVYLCASSLNGPQETQYFGPGTRLLVL.